The clone carrying this T cell receptor (beta chain) was observed a single time. Its cognate antigen is unknown. This entry belongs to a study of blood T cells in healthy people across ages. Study as a whole: Template switching retrieved approximately one barcoded beta molecule for each two T cells.

Through a sample-barcoded 5' primer and a J-beta primer mix, a second PCR was run for 7 to 11 cycles. Carrying 12 random nucleotides, a template-switch adaptor labeled each individual cDNA molecule. MiXCR was run by TCRdb on the 5' RACE reads, yielding one entry per CDR3 protein. The table records 700,000 to 850,000 distinct CDR3 sequences, roughly 34% of them present only once. Whole-study results and caveats: Not knowing donor CMV status may have confounded expanded clonotype changes.

The length of the CDR3 is 16 residues. CDR1 is SGHRS and CDR2 is YFSETQ in the germline V gene. With 4 bases clipped from V and 12 bases from J, the junction kept 18 bases outside the gene matches. Per individual sample, total RNA of at least 5 micrograms was extracted. The gene calls are TRBV5-1 and TRBJ2-1; TRBD1 agrees at 8 bases. Sequenced input: blood. The clonotype was recovered from a man aged 18 to 29 in good health. CDR3 sequence: CASSPSPQGALMWQFF. The CDR3 nucleotides are TGCGCCAGCAGCCCCTCCCCCCAGGGGGCGCTTATGTGGCAGTTCTTC.